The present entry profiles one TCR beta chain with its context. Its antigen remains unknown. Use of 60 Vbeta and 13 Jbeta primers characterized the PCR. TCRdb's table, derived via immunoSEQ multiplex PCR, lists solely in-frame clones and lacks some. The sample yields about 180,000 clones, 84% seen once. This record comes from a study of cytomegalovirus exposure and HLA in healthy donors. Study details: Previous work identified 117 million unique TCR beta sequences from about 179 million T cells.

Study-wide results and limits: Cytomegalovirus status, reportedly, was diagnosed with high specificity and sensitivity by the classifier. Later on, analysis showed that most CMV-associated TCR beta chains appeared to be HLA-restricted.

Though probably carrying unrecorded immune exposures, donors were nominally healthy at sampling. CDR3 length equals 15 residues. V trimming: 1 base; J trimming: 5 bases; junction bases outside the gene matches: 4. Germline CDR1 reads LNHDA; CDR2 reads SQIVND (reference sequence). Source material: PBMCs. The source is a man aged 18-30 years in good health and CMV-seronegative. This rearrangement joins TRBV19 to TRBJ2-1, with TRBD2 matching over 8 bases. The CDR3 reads CASSIVSRGDNEQFF. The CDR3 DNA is TGTGCCAGTAGTATAGTTTCGCGGGGGGACAATGAGCAGTTCTTC.